These 14 T cell receptor beta chains share one sample of origin, sequenced in a study of T-cell memory formation after mild COVID-19. A single record per CDR3 protein comes from TCRdb applying MiXCR to the 5' RACE reads. The sample yields about 210,000 distinct CDR3 sequences, under 30% seen once. The sequenced sample consisted of PBMCs or a T cell subset sorted from them (not recorded which). The receptors derive from an adult woman who had mild COVID-19 (a few samples of this study predate the infection). Cell type and time point are not known.

The sample holds many counts of this clonotype. This chain joins TRBV29-1 and TRBJ2-7; tentative D call: TRBD1 (5 bases). V lost 3 bases to trimming and J lost 3 bases, with 12 bases between them. Germline assignment: CDR1 SQVTM and CDR2 ANQGSEA. CDR3 length: 13 amino acids. The chain's CDR3 is CSVEEQGSYEQYF. The CDR3 DNA is TGCAGCGTTGAGGAGCAGGGTAGCTACGAGCAGTACTTC.

This clonotype was counted between two and nine times. The chain carries TRBV30 and TRBJ2-1; 7 nucleotides line up with TRBD1. V shed 3 bases and J 10 bases; nucleotides not matched to a gene: 6. The CDR3 extends over 12 amino acids. Germline CDR1 reads GTSNPN; CDR2 reads SVGIG (reference sequence). DNA of the CDR3: TGTGCCTGGAGGACAGGGAAGAAGGAGCAGTTCTTC. It codes for CAWRTGKKEQFF.

In its sample, this clonotype was seen a few times. The V and J genes are TRBV7-6 and TRBJ2-5; D is uncertain. CDR3 length: 14 amino acids. Germline CDR1 SGHVS, CDR2 FNYEAQ. V lost 1 base, J lost 0 bases, and 6 bases lay in between. The CDR3 DNA sequence: TGTGCCAGCAGCTTAGAGGTTTACCAAGAGACCCAGTACTTC. Amino acids: CASSLEVYQETQYF.

V and J are TRBV28 and TRBJ1-2; the match to TRBD1 covers 7 bases. The CDR3 has 17 residues. Germline CDR1 and CDR2: MDHEN and SYDVKM. Losses at the gene ends were 6 bases for V and 8 bases for J; bases not matched to a gene: 21. The chain's CDR3 is CASRPIRQGMRSEGYTF. DNA for the CDR3: TGTGCCAGCAGGCCCATCAGACAGGGAATGAGATCGGAAGGCTACACCTTC.

This clonotype has at least ten counts. This chain links TRBV4-3 with TRBJ2-1, with 8 bases fitting TRBD1. The CDR3 loop spans 15 amino acids. Germline assignment: CDR1 LGHNA and CDR2 YSLEER. V lost 3 bases and J lost 10; bases outside the gene matches: 11. The CDR3 is CASSHGDRGFGEQFF. The CDR3 DNA sequence: TGCGCCAGCAGCCATGGTGACAGGGGTTTTGGAGAGCAGTTCTTC.

V and J are TRBV4-1 and TRBJ1-1, with D possibly being TRBD1 (5 bases). The CDR3 has 15 residues. Trimming took 5 bases from V and 6 from J, leaving 19 bases between them. CDR1 is MGHRA, CDR2 YSYEKL, per germline. The DNA for the CDR3 is TGCGCCAGCAGCTCCCCCGGACGGACAAAGTCTGAAGCTTTCTTT. It translates to CASSSPGRTKSEAFF.

The rearrangement joins TRBV6-5 to TRBJ2-7; D is undetermined. Per germline, CDR1 MNHEY and CDR2 SVGAGI. This CDR3 is built from 15 residues. V was cut by 0 bases and J by 0 bases, with 9 bases left in between. DNA of the CDR3: TGTGCCAGCAGTTACTCCGGCAAGAACTCCTACGAGCAGTACTTC. Translated: CASSYSGKNSYEQYF.

This rearrangement joins TRBV29-1 to TRBJ2-4; TRBD1 matches at 7 bases. Germline loops: CDR1 SQVTM, CDR2 ANQGSEA. J lost 7 bases, V lost 6 bases, and 9 bases had no gene match. The CDR3 runs to 13 residues. CDR3 sequence (DNA): TGCAGCGTCCGACAGGGATTGGTGAACATTCAGTACTTC. Translated, it gives CSVRQGLVNIQYF.

DNA of the CDR3: TGTGCCAGCGGTACAGGATTCTACAATGAGCAGTTCTTC. This encodes CASGTGFYNEQFF. The chain has TRBV7-3 and TRBJ2-1; D may be TRBD1 (5 bases). This CDR3 has 13 residues. The germline CDR1 and CDR2 sequences are SGHTA and FQGTGA. Trimming pared 8 bases from V and 3 bases from J, leaving 11 bases between.

The chain recombines TRBV6-5 with TRBJ2-5; the match to TRBD1 covers 8 bases. CDR3 length equals 17 residues. V lost 5 bases and J lost 5; bases outside the gene matches: 16. The germline V gene has CDR1 MNHEY and CDR2 SVGAGI. This CDR3 is CASSAPGQVAKGETQYF. The CDR3 bases are TGTGCCAGCAGTGCACCGGGACAGGTGGCTAAGGGGGAGACCCAGTACTTC.

Notes on this clonotype: With a much larger clone just one base away, this may be a read error. The rearrangement uses TRBV2 and TRBJ2-1; D uncertain. CDR3 length: 11 residues. Per the germline V gene, CDR1 is SNHLY and CDR2 is FYNNEI. Deletions cut 3 bases from V and 4 bases from J, with 1 base between. The CDR3 protein is CASSEYNEQFF. In nucleotides, the CDR3 is TGTGCCAGCAGTGAGTACAATGAGCAGTTCTTC. The full variable domain, rest sourced from reference TRBV2 and TRBJ2-1, is EPEVTQTPSHQVTQMGQEVILRCVPISNHLYFYWYRQILGQKVEFLVSFYNNEISEKSEIFDDQFSVERPDGSNFTLKIRSTKLEDSAMYFCASSEYNEQFFGPGTRLTVL.

The chain couples TRBV6-4 to TRBJ2-7; weak D call: TRBD2 (6 bases). The germline V gene has CDR1 MRHNA and CDR2 SNTAGT. The ends were cut back, 7 bases at V and 2 bases at J, with 15 bases in the middle. The CDR3 is 14 amino acids. The CDR3 loop is CASTDKEGTYEQYF. Here the CDR3 DNA reads TGTGCCAGCACCGACAAGGAGGGAACCTACGAGCAGTACTTC.

The chain carries TRBV7-2 and TRBJ1-2; D is unclear. Germline assignment: CDR1 SGHTA and CDR2 FQGNSA. This CDR3 contains 14 residues. Trimming took off 0 bases at V and 3 bases at J, with 8 bases between the two ends. The DNA of the CDR3 is TGTGCCAGCAGCTTAGCGTGGAAAGACTATGGCTACACCTTC. The encoded protein is CASSLAWKDYGYTF.

The chain links TRBV5-1 to TRBJ1-1; the match to TRBD1 covers 10 bases. CDR1 and CDR2 from the germline V gene are SGHRS and YFSETQ. Germline trimming cut 4 bases from V and 11 bases from J; bases unmatched to any gene: 11. This CDR3 is 14 amino acids long. The CDR3 protein is CASSAGTGDIRAFF. DNA of the CDR3: TGCGCCAGCAGCGCCGGGACAGGGGACATCCGGGCTTTCTTT.